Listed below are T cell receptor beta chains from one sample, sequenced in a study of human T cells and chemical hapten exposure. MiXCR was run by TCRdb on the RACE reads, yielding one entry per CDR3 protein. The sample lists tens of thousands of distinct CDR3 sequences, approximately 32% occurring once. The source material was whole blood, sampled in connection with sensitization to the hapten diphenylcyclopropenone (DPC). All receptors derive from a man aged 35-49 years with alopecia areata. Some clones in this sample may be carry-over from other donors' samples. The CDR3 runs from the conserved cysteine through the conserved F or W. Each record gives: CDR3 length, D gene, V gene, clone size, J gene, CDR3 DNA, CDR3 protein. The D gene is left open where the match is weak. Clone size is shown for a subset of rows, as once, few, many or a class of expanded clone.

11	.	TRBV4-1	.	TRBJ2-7	TGCGCCAGCAGCCACGCGGACAGGCAGTACTTC	CASSHADRQYF
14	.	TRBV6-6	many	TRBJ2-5	TGTGCCAGCAGTGCCCAATCGTGGGAAGAGACCCAGTACTTC	CASSAQSWEETQYF
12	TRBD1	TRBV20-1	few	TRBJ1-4	TGCAGTGCGGACAGGGGGCGTGAAAAACTGTTTTTT	CSADRGREKLFF
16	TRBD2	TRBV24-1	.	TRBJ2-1	TGTGCCACCAGTGACCGTGAGCAGCGGGAGATGAATGAGCAGTTCTTC	CATSDREQREMNEQFF
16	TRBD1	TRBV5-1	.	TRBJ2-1	TGCGCCAGCAGCGCTTCCGGGGGACAGGGGTACAATGAGCAGTTCTTC	CASSASGGQGYNEQFF
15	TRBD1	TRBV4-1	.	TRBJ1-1	TGCGCCAGCAGCCGCGTGGGACAGTTGAACACTGAAGCTTTCTTT	CASSRVGQLNTEAFF
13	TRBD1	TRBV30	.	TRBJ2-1	TGTGCCTGGAGGGCCCTACAGGGGCTTGAGCAGTTCTTC	CAWRALQGLEQFF
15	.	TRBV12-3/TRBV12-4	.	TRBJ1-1	TGTGCCAGCATCGCGCGAGGAGGGTTGAACACTGAAGCTTTCTTT	CASIARGGLNTEAFF
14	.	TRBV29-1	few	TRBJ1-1	TGCAGCGTTGAGTATAGGTTGACGGCCACTGAAGCTTTCTTT	CSVEYRLTATEAFF
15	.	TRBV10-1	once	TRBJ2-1	TGCGCCAGCAGTGAGGGCCTCTTCAAACGGAATGAGCAGTTCTTC	CASSEGLFKRNEQFF
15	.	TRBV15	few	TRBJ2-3	TGTGCCACCAGCAAACTACTAGGTAGCACAGATACGCAGTATTTT	CATSKLLGSTDTQYF
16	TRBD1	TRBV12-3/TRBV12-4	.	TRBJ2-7	TGTGCCAGCAGTTTAGGTTGGGACAGGCGCCCCTACGAGCAGTACTTC	CASSLGWDRRPYEQYF
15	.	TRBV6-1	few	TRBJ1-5	TGTGCCAGCAGTGAAGTTGGCGGGTATAATCAGCCCCAGCATTTT	CASSEVGGYNQPQHF
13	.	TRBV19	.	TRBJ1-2	TGTGCCAGTAGCCCCGGCAGGGACTATGGCTACACCTTC	CASSPGRDYGYTF
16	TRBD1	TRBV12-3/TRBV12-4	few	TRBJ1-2	TGTGCCAGCAGTACCAGACAGGGGACATTTAACTATGGCTACACCTTC	CASSTRQGTFNYGYTF
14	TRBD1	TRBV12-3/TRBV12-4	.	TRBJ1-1	TGTGCCAGCAGTTTCTCCGGGACAGGGGTTTCGGCTTTCTTT	CASSFSGTGVSAFF
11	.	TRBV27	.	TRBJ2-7	TGTGCCAGCCACCGCGGGTTCGAGCAGTACTTC	CASHRGFEQYF
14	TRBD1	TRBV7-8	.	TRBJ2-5	TGTGCCAGCAGCCCCGGGACAGGGTATGAGACCCAGTACTTC	CASSPGTGYETQYF
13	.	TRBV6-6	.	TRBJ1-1	TGTGCCAGCAGTCTGATAAGGGAAACTGAAGCTTTCTTT	CASSLIRETEAFF
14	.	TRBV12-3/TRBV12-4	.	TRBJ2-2	TGTGCCAGCAGTTTACTCCAGGGCGCCGGGGAGCTGTTTTTT	CASSLLQGAGELFF
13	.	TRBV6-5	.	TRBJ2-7	TGTGCCAGCAGTTTCCGTCCCCTTGGCGAGCAGTACTTC	CASSFRPLGEQYF
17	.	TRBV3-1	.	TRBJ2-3	TGTGCCAGCAGCCAAGATGGCCCAGGGACTAGCACAGATACGCAGTATTTT	CASSQDGPGTSTDTQYF
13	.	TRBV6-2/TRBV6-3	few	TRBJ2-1	TGTGCCAGCAGTTACCGGGCCCACAATGAGCAGTTCTTC	CASSYRAHNEQFF
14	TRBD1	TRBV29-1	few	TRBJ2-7	TGCAGCGTTGAAGGCTACAGGGGGCGATACGAGCAGTACTTC	CSVEGYRGRYEQYF
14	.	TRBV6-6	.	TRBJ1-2	TGTGCCAGCAAACTGGCGGACAGATTCTATGGCTACACCTTC	CASKLADRFYGYTF
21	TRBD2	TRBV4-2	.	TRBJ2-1	TGTGCCAGCAGCCAACATCTCGGGTTTTTAGCGGGAGGGGGGGCCTACAATGAGCAGTTCTTC	CASSQHLGFLAGGGAYNEQFF
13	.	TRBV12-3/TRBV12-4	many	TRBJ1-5	TGTGCCAGCAGCCCTCAGGGGCCTCAGCCCCAGCATTTT	CASSPQGPQPQHF
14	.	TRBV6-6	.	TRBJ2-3	TGTGCCAGCAGTTACGGTCAGGGGCCAGATACGCAGTATTTT	CASSYGQGPDTQYF
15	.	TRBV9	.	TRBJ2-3	TGTGCCAGCAGCGTGGCCTTCGGGGCCCCAGATACGCAGTATTTT	CASSVAFGAPDTQYF
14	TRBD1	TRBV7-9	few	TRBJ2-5	TGTGCCAGCAGCCCGGGACAGGGGGAAGAGACCCAGTACTTC	CASSPGQGEETQYF
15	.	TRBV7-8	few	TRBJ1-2	TGTGCCAGCAGCTTAGGAGGGGACGGTAACTATGGCTACACCTTC	CASSLGGDGNYGYTF
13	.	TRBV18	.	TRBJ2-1	TGTGCCAGCTCACCACCGGCTTTCAATGAGCAGTTCTTC	CASSPPAFNEQFF
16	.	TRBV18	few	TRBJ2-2	TGTGCCAGCTCACCACCGGGCAGGGCGAGCACCGGGGAGCTGTTTTTT	CASSPPGRASTGELFF
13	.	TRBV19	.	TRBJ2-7	TGTGCCAGTAGTATTCGGAACTCCTACGAGCAGTACTTC	CASSIRNSYEQYF
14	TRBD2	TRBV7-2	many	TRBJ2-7	TGTGCCAGCAGCCCGGGACTAGCGTCCTACGAGCAGTACTTC	CASSPGLASYEQYF
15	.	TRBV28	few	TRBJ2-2	TGTGCCAGCAGTTTGGGCAGGGTAAACACCGGGGAGCTGTTTTTT	CASSLGRVNTGELFF
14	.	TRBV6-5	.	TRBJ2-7	TGTGCCAGCAGTTACGGTGGGGGGTTCTACGAGCAGTACTTC	CASSYGGGFYEQYF
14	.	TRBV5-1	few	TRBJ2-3	TGCGCCAGCAACTTGGGGGCTAGCACAGATACGCAGTATTTT	CASNLGASTDTQYF
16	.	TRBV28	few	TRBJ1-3	TGTGCCAGCAGTTTATCTGCACAGCTCTCTGGAAACACCATATATTTT	CASSLSAQLSGNTIYF
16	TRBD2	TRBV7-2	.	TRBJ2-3	TGTGCCAGCAGCTTAGCGAGGACTAGCGGGAGCGGTACGCAGTATTTT	CASSLARTSGSGTQYF
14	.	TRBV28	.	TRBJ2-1	TGTGCCAGCAGTTCCACCGGGGGCTCGGATGAGCAGTTCTTC	CASSSTGGSDEQFF
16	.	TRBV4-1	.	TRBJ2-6	TGCGCCAGCAGCTCGGGAACAGAAGCTGGGGCCAACGTCCTGACTTTC	CASSSGTEAGANVLTF
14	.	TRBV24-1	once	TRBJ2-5	TGTGCCACCCGTGGGGGAGGGGGCAAGGAGACCCAGTACTTC	CATRGGGGKETQYF
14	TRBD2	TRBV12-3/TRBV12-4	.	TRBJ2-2	TGTGCCAGCAGTTCGGGACTAGAGCCCGGGGAGCTGTTTTTT	CASSSGLEPGELFF
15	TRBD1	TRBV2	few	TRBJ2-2	TGTGCCAGCTCCCGGACAGGGGGCGTAGCCGGGGAGCTGTTTTTT	CASSRTGGVAGELFF
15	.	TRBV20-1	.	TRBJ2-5	TGCAGTGCTAGAGTCCTGATAACGGGAGAGGGGACCCAGTACTTC	CSARVLITGEGTQYF
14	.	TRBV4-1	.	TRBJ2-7	TGCGCCAGCAGCCAAGTCGACGGTACCTACGAGCAGTACTTC	CASSQVDGTYEQYF
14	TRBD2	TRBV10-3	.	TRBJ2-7	TGTGCCATCAGGACGGGGGGGACTAGATATGAGCAGTACTTC	CAIRTGGTRYEQYF
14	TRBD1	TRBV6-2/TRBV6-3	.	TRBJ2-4	TGTGCCAGCACTAGGGGGCGCGGAAGAAACATTCAGTACTTC	CASTRGRGRNIQYF
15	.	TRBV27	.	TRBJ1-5	TGTGCCAGCAGTTTCTTGTCAGAGAGCAATCAGCCCCAGCATTTT	CASSFLSESNQPQHF
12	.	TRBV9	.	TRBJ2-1	TGTGCCAGCAGTCGGGGTTTGGATGAGCAGTTCTTC	CASSRGLDEQFF
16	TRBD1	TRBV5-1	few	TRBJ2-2	TGCGCCAGCAGCTCGGGACAGGGGGCTTCAGTCGGGGAGCTGTTTTTT	CASSSGQGASVGELFF
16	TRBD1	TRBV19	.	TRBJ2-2	TGTGCCAGTACCCCTTCACACAGGGGGCTGGGCGGGGAGCTGTTTTTT	CASTPSHRGLGGELFF
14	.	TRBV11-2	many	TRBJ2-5	TGTGCCAGCAGCTTAGTGGGGGGCCAAGAGACCCAGTACTTC	CASSLVGGQETQYF
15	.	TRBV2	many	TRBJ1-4	TGTGCCAGCAGTGCATTGACAGGAGCAAATGAAAAACTGTTTTTT	CASSALTGANEKLFF
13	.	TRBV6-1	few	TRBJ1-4	TGTGCCAGCAGTGAAGGGGGACTTCGAGGGGTGTTTTTT	CASSEGGLRGVFF
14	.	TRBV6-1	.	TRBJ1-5	TGTGCCAGCAGTGAAGCGAGTATCGGTCAGCCCCAGCATTTT	CASSEASIGQPQHF
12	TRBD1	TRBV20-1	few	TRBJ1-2	TGCAGTGCTACCACAGGGGCCTATGGCTACACCTTC	CSATTGAYGYTF
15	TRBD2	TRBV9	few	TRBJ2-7	TGTGCCAGCAGCGTACTATCTAGCGGGATAACCGAGCAGTACTTC	CASSVLSSGITEQYF
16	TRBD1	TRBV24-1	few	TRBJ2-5	TGTGCCACCAGTGACTCGACAGGGGTAGAGCTCCGGACCCAGTACTTC	CATSDSTGVELRTQYF